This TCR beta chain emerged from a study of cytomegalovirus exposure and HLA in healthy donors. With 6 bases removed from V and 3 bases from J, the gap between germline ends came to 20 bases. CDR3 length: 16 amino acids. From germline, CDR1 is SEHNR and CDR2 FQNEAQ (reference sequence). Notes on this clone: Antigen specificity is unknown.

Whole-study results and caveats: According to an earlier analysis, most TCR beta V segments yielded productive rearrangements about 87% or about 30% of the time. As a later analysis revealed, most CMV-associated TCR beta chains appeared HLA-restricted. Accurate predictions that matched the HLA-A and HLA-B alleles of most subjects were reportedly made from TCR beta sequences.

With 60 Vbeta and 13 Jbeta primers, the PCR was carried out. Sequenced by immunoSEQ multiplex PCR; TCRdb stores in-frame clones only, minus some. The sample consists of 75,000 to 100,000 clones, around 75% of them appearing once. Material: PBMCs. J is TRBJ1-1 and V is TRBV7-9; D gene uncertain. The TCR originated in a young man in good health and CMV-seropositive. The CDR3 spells CASRPEGGGADTEAFF. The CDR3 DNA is TGTGCCAGCAGACCCGAAGGAGGAGGCGCGGACACTGAAGCTTTCTTT.